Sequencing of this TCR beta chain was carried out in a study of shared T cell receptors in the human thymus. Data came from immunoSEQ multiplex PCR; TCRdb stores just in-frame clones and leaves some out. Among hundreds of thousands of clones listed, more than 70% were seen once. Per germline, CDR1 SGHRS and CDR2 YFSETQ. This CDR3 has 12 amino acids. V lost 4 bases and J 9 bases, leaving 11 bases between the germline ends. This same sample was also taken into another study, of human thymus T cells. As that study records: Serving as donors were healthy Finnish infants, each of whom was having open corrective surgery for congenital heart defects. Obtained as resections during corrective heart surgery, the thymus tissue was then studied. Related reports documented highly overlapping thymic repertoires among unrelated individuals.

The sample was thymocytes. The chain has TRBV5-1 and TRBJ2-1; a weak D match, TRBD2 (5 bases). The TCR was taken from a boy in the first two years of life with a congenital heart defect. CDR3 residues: CASSNDYTEQFF. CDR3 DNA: TGCGCCAGCAGCAATGACTATACTGAGCAGTTCTTC.